This entry lists 19 T cell receptor beta chains sequenced from one sample in a study of T-cell memory formation after mild COVID-19. TCRdb reprocessed the 5' RACE reads via MiXCR and lists one record per CDR3 protein. The sample holds fewer than 600,000 distinct CDR3 sequences; roughly 20% are singletons and the top ten take approximately 8.4%. Sequenced input: PBMCs or a T cell subset sorted from them (not recorded which). These receptors were obtained from an adult woman who had mild COVID-19 (a few samples of this study predate the infection). Cell type and time point are not known.

This chain uses TRBV3-1 with TRBJ2-7; 9 bases map to TRBD1. CDR3 length: 15 amino acids. V was clipped by 1 base and J by 2 bases; unmatched bases: 3. CDR1 LGHDT and CDR2 YNNKEL come from the germline V gene (reference sequence). The CDR3 DNA sequence: TGTGCCAGCAGCCAAGGCGGACAGGGGACCTACGAGCAGTACTTC. Protein product: CASSQGGQGTYEQYF.

V gene TRBV5-1 combines with J gene TRBJ1-2, with TRBD1 identical over 7 bases. J was trimmed by 0 bases and V by 4 bases; bases with no gene match: 6. CDR1 and CDR2 (germline): SGHRS, YFSETQ. The CDR3 is made up of 15 amino acids. The CDR3 DNA sequence: TGCGCCAGCAGCGCGGGACAGACACCTAACTATGGCTACACCTTC. This gives the protein CASSAGQTPNYGYTF.

A few counts support this clonotype. The gene calls are TRBV6-2 or TRBV6-3 and TRBJ2-1; D perhaps matches TRBD2 (6 bases). The CDR3 is made up of 16 amino acids. Trimming took 0 bases from V and 6 from J, leaving 15 bases between them. Germline V gene lookup returns CDR1 MNHEY and CDR2 SVGEGT. CDR3 sequence (DNA): TGTGCCAGCAGTTACTCCGGGAGCCTTTGGGGCAATGAGCAGTTCTTC. This encodes CASSYSGSLWGNEQFF.

This clonotype was seen more than once but under ten times. The chain uses TRBV9 and TRBJ2-2; 8 bases are a match to TRBD1. CDR3 length: 14 residues. Per germline, CDR1 SGDLS and CDR2 YYNGEE. J lost 10 bases, V lost 4 bases, and 9 bases had no gene match. The CDR3 sequence: CASSLRTGPEELFF. The DNA for the CDR3 is TGTGCCAGCAGCTTGAGGACAGGGCCGGAGGAGCTGTTTTTT. Combining the CDR3 with reference TRBV9 and TRBJ2-2 gives the whole variable domain DSGVTQTPKHLITATGQRVTLRCSPRSGDLSVYWYQQSLDQGLQFLIQYYNGEERAKGNILERFSAQQFPDLHSELNLSSLELGDSALYFCASSLRTGPEELFFGEGSRLTVL.

This clonotype was counted only a few times. The chain combines TRBV9 with TRBJ2-3; D is uncertain. CDR1 and CDR2 (germline): SGDLS, YYNGEE. The ends were cut back, 1 base at V and 0 bases at J, with 15 bases in the middle. This CDR3 comprises 17 residues. CDR3 sequence reads: CASSVKGWPTSTDTQYF. The CDR3 DNA reads as TGTGCCAGCAGCGTAAAAGGCTGGCCGACCAGCACAGATACGCAGTATTTT.

This clonotype was seen a few times. The chain recombines TRBV4-1 with TRBJ2-1; 14 bases map to TRBD2. J lost 2 bases, V lost 2 bases, and 11 bases had no gene match. Germline V gene sequence: CDR1 MGHRA, CDR2 YSYEKL. CDR3 size: 20 residues. The chain's CDR3 is CASSQPAGTSGGLTYNEQFF. The DNA for the CDR3 is TGCGCCAGCAGCCAACCTGCGGGGACTAGCGGGGGCCTTACCTACAATGAGCAGTTCTTC.

There are a few counts of this clonotype. This sequence joins TRBV4-2 and TRBJ2-7; maybe TRBD2 (6 bases). CDR1 LGHNA and CDR2 YNFKEQ come from the germline V gene. The V and J ends lost 0 bases and 2 bases respectively, with 11 bases between them. CDR3 length: 15 residues. CDR3 residues: CASSQESSGAYEQYF. The CDR3 nucleotides are TGTGCCAGCAGCCAAGAATCATCGGGGGCCTACGAGCAGTACTTC.

The chain employs TRBV19 and TRBJ2-7; 9 bases fit TRBD1. The CDR3 runs 14 residues. Germline assignment: CDR1 LNHDA and CDR2 SQIVND (reference sequence). J gave up 5 bases and V 6 bases, and 8 bases lay outside the gene matches. The CDR3 reads CASSQRDRDDEQYF. CDR3 DNA: TGTGCCAGTAGCCAACGGGACAGGGACGACGAGCAGTACTTC.

CDR3 sequence reads: CATSRLAQVTGELFF. The CDR3 DNA follows: TGTGCCACCAGCAGACTAGCGCAGGTTACCGGGGAGCTGTTTTTT. V usage is TRBV15 and J usage is TRBJ2-2, with D possibly being TRBD2 (6 bases). Germline V gene sequence: CDR1 LNHNV, CDR2 YYDKDF (reference sequence). Trimming pared 2 bases from V and 5 bases from J, leaving 12 bases between. CDR3 length: 15 residues. Using reference TRBV15 and TRBJ2-2 for the parts outside the CDR3, the full variable domain is DAMVIQNPRYQVTQFGKPVTLSCSQTLNHNVMYWYQQKSSQAPKLLFHYYDKDFNNEADTPDNFQSRRPNTSFCFLDIRSPGLGDTAMYLCATSRLAQVTGELFFGEGSRLTVL.

The chain uses TRBV10-3 and TRBJ2-1; TRBD2 aligns across 8 bases. This CDR3 is built from 14 residues. Germline values: CDR1 ENHRY, CDR2 SYGVKD. V gave up 10 bases and J gave up 5 bases; unmatched junction bases: 10. The DNA for the CDR3 is TGTGCCACCGAATCGGGGGGGCCCAACAATGAGCAGTTCTTC. Amino acids: CATESGGPNNEQFF.

This chain uses TRBV4-1 with TRBJ1-2; 10 bases align to TRBD1. V lost 0 bases to trimming and J lost 3 bases; unmatched junction nucleotides: 10. This CDR3 is built from 18 residues. The germline V gene has CDR1 MGHRA and CDR2 YSYEKL. For the CDR3, the DNA is TGCGCCAGCAGCCAAGAACACCTCGGGACAGGGGTCGACTATGGCTACACCTTC. Its translation: CASSQEHLGTGVDYGYTF.

This clonotype was seen a few times. V usage is TRBV3-1 and J usage is TRBJ1-3, with 7 bases identical to TRBD1. After removal of 5 bases from V and 3 bases from J, the junction contained 13 bases not matched to a gene. Germline V lookup: CDR1 LGHDT, CDR2 YNNKEL (reference sequence). This CDR3 spans 17 amino acids. The chain's CDR3 is CASSSHTEGAFGNTIYF. The CDR3 DNA reads TGTGCCAGCAGCTCTCACACCGAGGGGGCGTTTGGAAACACCATATATTTT. The variable domain in full, with the rest retrieved from reference TRBV3-1 and TRBJ1-3, is DTAVSQTPKYLVTQMGNDKSIKCEQNLGHDTMYWYKQDSKKFLKIMFSYNNKELIINETVPNRFSPKSPDKAHLNLHINSLELGDSAVYFCASSSHTEGAFGNTIYFGEGSWLTVV.

V gene TRBV29-1 combines with J gene TRBJ2-3, with unresolved D. Between the trimmed V and J ends, which lost 1 base and 2 bases, there was a span of 7 bases. The CDR3 totals 13 residues. From germline, CDR1 is SQVTM and CDR2 ANQGSEA. The CDR3 nucleotides read TGCAGCGTTGAAGGGCAGAACACAGATACGCAGTATTTT. Residues: CSVEGQNTDTQYF.

The chain joins TRBV7-2 to TRBJ1-2; D is uncertain. The CDR3 runs to 11 residues. The V end lost 4 bases, the J end lost 11 bases, and 11 bases lay between the germline ends. Germline lookup yields CDR1 SGHTA and CDR2 FQGNSA. CDR3 in amino acids: CASSSVGGYTF. The CDR3 bases are TGTGCCAGCAGCTCGGTCGGTGGGTACACCTTC.

The rearrangement links TRBV5-1 to TRBJ2-2; 10 nucleotides line up with TRBD2. This CDR3 contains 16 residues. The germline V gene has CDR1 SGHRS and CDR2 YFSETQ. Trimming at V came to 1 base and at J to 2 bases, leaving 2 bases not matched to a gene. The CDR3 DNA reads TGCGCCAGCAGCTTGACTAGCGGGGACAACACCGGGGAGCTGTTTTTT. Its protein is CASSLTSGDNTGELFF.

J is TRBJ2-1 and V is TRBV4-1; 9 bases line up with TRBD2. J lost 13 bases, V lost 2 bases, and 6 bases had no gene match. The germline V gene has CDR1 MGHRA and CDR2 YSYEKL. The length of the CDR3 is 13 residues. The CDR3 nucleotides read TGCGCCAGCAGCCAAAACCCCGGGACTAGCCAGTTCTTC. It is translated as CASSQNPGTSQFF.

This clonotype has only a few counts. CDR3 nucleotide sequence: TGTGCCAGCAGTTTAGATCCAGGGGAGGATGGCTACACCTTC. Translation: CASSLDPGEDGYTF. This chain joins TRBV12-3 or TRBV12-4 and TRBJ1-2; a weak D match, TRBD1 (6 bases). Trimming removed 1 base from V and 6 bases from J, with 12 bases in between. The CDR3 is 14 amino acids.

This clonotype was seen a handful of times. The rearrangement uses TRBV18 and TRBJ1-1; D possibly corresponds to TRBD1 (6 bases). The CDR3 consists of 14 residues. V was pared by 6 bases and J by 5 bases, with 16 bases between. Germline loops: CDR1 KGHSH, CDR2 LQKENI. CDR3 sequence reads: CASSFTGIWTEAFF. The CDR3 DNA sequence: TGTGCCAGCTCTTTTACAGGGATATGGACTGAAGCTTTCTTT.

The V call is TRBV6-5, the J call TRBJ2-1, with TRBD1 matching over 7 bases. V lost 7 bases and J lost 2; bases outside the gene matches: 2. The length of the CDR3 is 13 residues. Germline CDR1 and CDR2: MNHEY and SVGAGI. The CDR3 is CASKQGPYNEQFF. CDR3 in DNA: TGTGCCAGCAAACAGGGGCCCTACAATGAGCAGTTCTTC.